Listed here are 8 T cell receptor beta chains from one sample, sequenced in a study of blood T cell repertoires in COVID-19. The repertoire was sequenced with immunoSEQ multiplex PCR; TCRdb's copy has only in-frame clones and lacks some. The sample carries over 65,000 clones, approximately 80% recorded once. The material sequenced was peripheral blood. Every receptor here comes from a man aged 80 or over with active COVID-19.

CDR3 amino acids: CAISRTSGKGPGEQYF. The CDR3 DNA follows: TGTGCCATCAGCAGAACTAGCGGGAAGGGTCCGGGCGAGCAGTACTTC. The genes are TRBV10-3 and TRBJ2-7; 10 bases agree with TRBD2. From germline, CDR1 is ENHRY and CDR2 SYGVKD. This CDR3 has 16 amino acids. Trimming removed 6 bases from V and 6 bases from J; junction bases left unmatched: 14.

This clone occurred once. The V call is TRBV29-1, the J call TRBJ2-1, with 12 bases that match TRBD2. V gave up 7 bases and J gave up 8 bases; unmatched junction bases: 9. This CDR3 has 14 residues. Germline CDR1 and CDR2: SQVTM and ANQGSEA. This CDR3 reads CSAPTSGRFYEQFF. CDR3 sequence (DNA): TGCAGCGCGCCGACTAGCGGGAGATTCTATGAGCAGTTCTTC.

J is TRBJ2-3 and V is TRBV7-9; TRBD2 agrees at 14 bases. Germline V lookup: CDR1 SEHNR, CDR2 FQNEAQ (reference sequence). This CDR3 contains 18 residues. After removal of 5 bases from V and 5 bases from J, the junction contained 12 bases not matched to a gene. The CDR3 loop is CASSQSPGLAGGVDTQYF. The CDR3 region has the DNA TGTGCCAGCAGCCAATCACCCGGACTAGCGGGAGGTGTAGATACGCAGTATTTT.

The gene calls are TRBV27 and TRBJ1-2; the D is unclear. The CDR3 contains 13 residues. Looked up from germline, CDR1 is MNHEY and CDR2 is SMNVEV (reference sequence). V was trimmed by 0 bases and J by 2 bases, leaving 4 bases between them. Here the CDR3 DNA reads TGTGCCAGCAGTTTATCCCCAAACTATGGCTACACCTTC. Its protein product is CASSLSPNYGYTF.

This clone was recorded many times. The chain employs TRBV23-1 and TRBJ1-1; no firm D call. TRBV23-1 is treated as an ORF (open reading frame) with a function not yet certain. CDR3 size: 15 residues. Trimming shortened V by 0 bases and J by 4 bases, and 12 bases separated the two germline ends. The DNA for the CDR3 is TGCGCCAGCAGTCAATCCGGCGGATCAGTCACTGAAGCTTTCTTT. This gives the protein CASSQSGGSVTEAFF.

V usage is TRBV7-9 and J usage is TRBJ1-1, with D tentatively TRBD1 (6 bases). Germline V gene lookup returns CDR1 SEHNR and CDR2 FQNEAQ (reference sequence). The CDR3 runs 15 residues. Trimming removed 3 bases at V and 0 bases at J, with 11 bases between. The CDR3 reads CASSFPGAMNTEAFF. The CDR3 DNA reads TGTGCCAGCAGCTTTCCAGGGGCTATGAACACTGAAGCTTTCTTT.

The chain employs TRBV4-3 and TRBJ2-7; 7 nucleotides line up with TRBD1. From germline, CDR1 is LGHNA and CDR2 YSLEER. CDR3 length: 14 amino acids. J was trimmed by 3 bases and V by 4 bases; bases with no gene match: 6. The CDR3 loop reads CASSPRTGLYEQYF. CDR3 sequence (DNA): TGCGCCAGCAGCCCGCGGACAGGCCTCTACGAGCAGTACTTC.

This clone was recorded many times. J is TRBJ2-7 and V is TRBV27, with 9 bases that match TRBD2. The CDR3 is made up of 20 amino acids. Germline CDR1 and CDR2: MNHEY and SMNVEV (reference sequence). J gave up 4 bases and V 2 bases, and 21 bases lay outside the gene matches. CDR3 nucleotides: TGTGCCAGCAGTTTAATTTATTTCGGTCCCAGCGGGGGGTCTGTATACGAGCAGTACTTC. This translates into CASSLIYFGPSGGSVYEQYF.